Listed here is a single T cell receptor beta chain. The target of this receptor is not known. Base qualities are not recorded, but no much larger clone differs from it by a single base. The sample's treatment or condition, from its label and the paper: some 19 received Ad26.COV2.S at low or high dose, single or two shots; roughly 5 received placebo; per-sample allocation not given. For vaccine and placebo recipients, repertoires were sequenced using samples collected on day 63 after the first injection. Cohort 1b enrolled about 25 adults aged 18-55 years at a single site in Boston, USA, between 29 July and 7 August 2020. As a vaccine, Ad26.COV2.S was a replication-incompetent adenovirus type 26 vector that expressed a prefusion-stabilized SARS-CoV-2 spike protein derived from the original Wuhan strain. The sample is drawn from a study of Ad26.COV2.S vaccination and SARS-CoV-2 variants (dated by TCRdb to 2020 to 2022). Regarding the study in general: Donors in the vaccine arm were drawn from COV1001, a phase I-IIa trial of Ad26.COV2.S in healthy adults that was multicentre, randomized, double-blind and placebo-controlled. Ad26.COV2.S was administered intramuscularly at a dose of 5x10^10 or 1x10^11 viral particles, either as one shot or as two shots given 56 days apart. Sequencing of the TCRbeta repertoire served to evaluate the specificity and breadth of SARS-CoV-2-reactive T cell receptors following Ad26.COV2.S vaccination. The TCR-sequenced set comprised approximately 32 samples: approximately 19 Ad26.COV2.S vaccine recipients, 5 placebo recipients and 8 SARS-CoV-2 convalescent individuals. Trial participants were randomized into five groups of five: low-dose or high-dose Ad26.COV2.S given once or twice, or placebo on both occasions. Throughout the experiments and outcome assessment, investigators stayed blinded to trial group allocation. Paper-wide results and their limitations: Non-spike TCR breadth was comparable between vaccine and placebo recipients, consistent with the vaccine containing only spike. It was noted by the authors that total T cell responses may have been underestimated by the TCR breadth and depth analyses. Spike-specific TCR breadth was higher in Ad26.COV2.S recipients than in placebo recipients (P = 0.0014). Substantial breadth of spike-specific CD8+ and CD4+ T cell responses was reported after vaccination. The study lacked the statistical power to compare responses across vaccine doses or regimens.

The immunoSEQ Assay was used to sequence TCRbeta CDR3 regions. After extraction, genomic DNA underwent amplification by bias-controlled multiplex PCR, followed by high-throughput sequencing. Under the source paper's analysis protocol: To quantify the absolute abundance of each unique TCRbeta CDR3 region, sequences were collapsed and filtered. T cell fraction was estimated by normalization of TCRbeta template counts to usable DNA, with usable DNA being measured through amplification of reference genes present in all nucleated cells. Repertoire TCRs were annotated as SARS-CoV-2-specific when V gene, CDR3 amino acid sequence and J gene were exactly matched to a known reactive TCR set. The reference SARS-CoV-2 TCR set was derived from MIRA and filtered for enrichment in COVID-19-positive ImmuneCODE repertoires, a step that removed public or cross-reactive TCRs. Drawing on the MIRA antigens, annotated TCRs were analysed further at the level of specific ORF or position within ORF. Depth was the summed frequency of annotated unique rearrangements, while breadth was defined as annotated unique rearrangements over total unique productive rearrangements. Two-sided Wilcoxon rank-sum tests were applied when comparing TCR breadth between groups. TCRdb took this table from immuneACCESS and kept in-frame rearrangements with V and J called. Such tables lack part of the clones; where checked against another copy, unresolved V genes explain under half of the gap, and the rest is unexplained. V and J calls and clone size are given by that table; D and trimming were obtained from the DNA. This sample comprises about 680,000 clones, about 89% of them detected only once. The ten largest clones take up approximately 1.5% of the sample.

The germline V gene specifies SGHRS as CDR1 and YFSETQ as CDR2. V and J lose 3 bases and 1 base, and a span of 13 bases separates them. Spanning cysteine to phenylalanine, the CDR3 consists of 15 amino acids. The read is trimmed to its CDR3 DNA, 45 bases read in frame from base 1. This clonotype was obtained from a person between 18 and 65 years old who received the Ad26.COV2.S COVID-19 vaccine or a placebo. This material consisted of peripheral blood, taken in a trial of Ad26.COV2.S vaccine versus placebo. The chain joins TRBV5-1 to TRBJ1-1; TRBD1 is possibly the D segment (6 matching bases). The DNA sequence is given as TGCGCCAGCAGCTCTCCGGGACACCCGAACACTGAAGCTTTCTTT. It translates to CASSSPGHPNTEAFF.